This T cell receptor (beta chain) was captured by sequencing in a study of sequential checkpoint blockade in melanoma. The treatment here: randomized to nivolumab then ipilimumab (arm A) or the reverse (arm B). The table came from immunoSEQ multiplex PCR; TCRdb's copy has only in-frame clones and leaves some out. The repertoire holds about 26,000 clones, roughly 73% seen once, with 22% in the top ten. This TCR came from a human donor with melanoma. The specimen comprised CD8+ T cells sorted from blood (inferred from file names), sampled from a patient given nivolumab and ipilimumab in sequence.

In DNA, the CDR3 is TGTGCCAGCAGCTCGGGGGGGCCGCAAGAGACCCAGTACTTC. Residues: CASSSGGPQETQYF. The chain couples TRBV5-6 to TRBJ2-5, with 8 nucleotides matching TRBD2. V shed 3 bases, J shed 2 bases, and the junction held 3 bases outside the gene matches. CDR3 length: 14 amino acids. Germline V gives CDR1 SGHDT, CDR2 YYEEEE.